Below are 14 T cell receptor beta chains sequenced from a single sample in a study of T cells in Graves' hyperthyroidism and ophthalmopathy (dated by TCRdb to about 2019). The receptor library was made with multiplex PCR. The sequencing machine was an Illumina HiSeq 2000. TCR beta CDR3 regions were amplified from RNA transcripts. A first-round RT-PCR of the TCR CDR3 used the HTBI primer set with the Qiagen OneStep RT-PCR kit. Using fastp at Q25 and MiXCR, TCRdb reprocessed the public reads and kept productive beta chains. Each entry is one CDR3 protein sequence, shown with its most common DNA and genes. For this sample the table gives around 620,000 distinct CDR3 sequences, of which 13% to 15% were detected only once. The ten top clones hold roughly 6.9% of the sample. The sequenced sample was blood. Source of these receptors: a woman in her late teens or twenties with Graves' ophthalmopathy.

In its sample, this clonotype was seen many times. V and J are TRBV20-1 and TRBJ1-5; D gene uncertain. V was clipped by 6 bases and J by 0 bases, with 21 bases between them. In germline, CDR1 is DFQATT, CDR2 SNEGSKA (reference sequence). This CDR3 is 17 amino acids long. CDR3 region: CSAQSPLRAYSNQPQHF. The CDR3 nucleotides read TGCAGTGCCCAGTCCCCCCTCCGGGCCTATAGCAATCAGCCCCAGCATTTT.

This clonotype has more than one count but fewer than ten. The chain uses TRBV5-8 and TRBJ1-4, with D unresolved. The CDR3 totals 14 residues. V was trimmed by 7 bases and J by 6 bases, leaving 16 bases between them. The germline CDR1 and CDR2 sequences are SGHTS and YDEGEE. The CDR3 is CASSSSRWYEKLFF. The CDR3 coding sequence is TGTGCCAGCTCCTCCAGCAGGTGGTATGAAAAACTGTTTTTT.

The table lists this clonotype with many counts. The V gene is TRBV29-1, the J gene TRBJ1-1; D remains ambiguous. Trimming left V 4 bases short and J 4 bases short, with 10 bases between. The CDR3 totals 12 residues. Germline V gives CDR1 SQVTM, CDR2 ANQGSEA. This CDR3 reads CSVVGQGTEAFF. DNA for the CDR3: TGCAGCGTTGTAGGCCAAGGCACTGAAGCTTTCTTT.

This clonotype has ten or more counts. The gene calls are TRBV20-1 and TRBJ2-2; 9 nucleotides agree with TRBD1. The J segment lost 7 bases and the V segment lost 3 bases, leaving 6 bases of the junction unmatched. This CDR3 comprises 14 residues. Germline CDR1 reads DFQATT; CDR2 reads SNEGSKA (reference sequence). The DNA of the CDR3 is TGCAGTGCTAGGACGACAGGGGGATTCGGGGAGCTGTTTTTT. Translating it yields CSARTTGGFGELFF.

This clonotype was seen ten or more times. This chain connects TRBV28 to TRBJ2-1, with TRBD1 matching 12 bases. CDR3 size: 18 residues. Unmatched junction bases numbered 11, after V lost 3 bases and J lost 5 bases. The germline gives CDR1 MDHEN, CDR2 SYDVKM. The CDR3 loop is CASSFGTGGVRSHNEQFF. The DNA of the CDR3 is TGTGCCAGCAGTTTCGGGACAGGGGGCGTTAGGTCCCACAATGAGCAGTTCTTC.

To note about this clonotype: A junction boundary mismatches the germline segment, possibly from a read error. This rearrangement joins TRBV28 to TRBJ1-6; perhaps TRBD1 as D (5 bases). The CDR3 is 14 amino acids. CDR1 is MDHEN and CDR2 is SYDVKM in the germline V gene. The CDR3 nucleotides read TGTGCCAGCAGTTTGGGGGGAAATAATACACCCCTCCACTTT. Its translation is CASSLGGNNTPLHF.

This clonotype appeared a few times. V is TRBV20-1 and J is TRBJ2-7; 10 bases agree with TRBD2. The ends lost 6 bases at V and 2 bases at J; junction bases unmatched: 13. This CDR3 spans 16 amino acids. Looked up from germline, CDR1 is DFQATT and CDR2 is SNEGSKA (reference sequence). The CDR3 DNA is TGCAGTGCCCCCGGCCCCCTAGCGGGAGATACCTACGAGCAGTACTTC. Translation gives CSAPGPLAGDTYEQYF.

The rearrangement links TRBV4-1 to TRBJ2-6; 7 bases align to TRBD1. The germline V gene encodes CDR1 MGHRA and CDR2 YSYEKL. The length of the CDR3 is 15 residues. The J segment lost 3 bases and the V segment lost 6 bases, leaving 5 bases of the junction unmatched. The CDR3 sequence: CASRATGIGANVLTF. The DNA of the CDR3 is TGCGCCAGCAGAGCGACAGGGATTGGGGCCAACGTCCTGACTTTC.

A few counts support this clonotype. The chain combines TRBV10-3 with TRBJ2-3; the match to TRBD2 covers 13 bases. This CDR3 is built from 17 residues. Germline CDR1 and CDR2: ENHRY and SYGVKD. Trimming cost V 6 bases and J 2 bases; bases outside gene matches: 8. Here the CDR3 reads CAIRETSGRPNTDTQYF. CDR3 nucleotides: TGTGCCATCAGGGAGACTAGCGGGAGGCCAAACACAGATACGCAGTATTTT.

This clonotype was seen only a few times. This chain joins TRBV7-9 and TRBJ2-7; 9 bases fit TRBD1. The germline V gene has CDR1 SEHNR and CDR2 FQNEAQ (reference sequence). The trim removed 4 bases at V and 4 bases at J, leaving 17 bases unmatched. This CDR3 has 18 residues. CDR3: CASSSSGTGLLLGYEQYF. CDR3 in DNA: TGTGCCAGCAGCTCTTCCGGGACAGGGCTGCTATTGGGATACGAGCAGTACTTC.

To note about this clonotype: Its ends do not fully match the called genes, so a read error is possible. The rearrangement joins TRBV19 to TRBJ2-7; D call uncertain. From germline, CDR1 is LNHDA and CDR2 SQIVND (reference sequence). The CDR3 contains 16 residues. The CDR3 DNA sequence: TGTGCCAGTAGTCCACCCACGACACAAAGAAGCTACGAGCAGTGCTTC. Its translation is CASSPPTTQRSYEQCF.

This clonotype was recorded at least ten times. The chain carries TRBV12-5 and TRBJ2-3, with D possibly TRBD2 on 6 matching bases. Germline-derived CDR1 and CDR2 are LGHNT and FRNRAP. The V end was cut by 0 bases, the J end by 0 bases, with 10 bases between. The CDR3 totals 16 residues. The CDR3 region is CASGLVGTSSTDTQYF. DNA for the CDR3: TGTGCTAGTGGTTTGGTGGGGACTTCTAGCACAGATACGCAGTATTTT.

This clonotype was seen repeatedly, ten times or more. The gene calls are TRBV7-3 and TRBJ2-7, with 8 bases aligning to TRBD1. Germline loops: CDR1 SGHTA, CDR2 FQGTGA. The V and J ends lost 5 bases and 6 bases, in that order; junction bases with no gene match: 9. The CDR3 is 14 residues long. CDR3 region: CASSPDQGAFEQYF. The DNA of the CDR3 is TGTGCCAGCAGCCCCGACCAGGGGGCCTTCGAGCAGTACTTC.

This chain links TRBV9 with TRBJ2-1, with 13 bases lining up with TRBD2. Germline V lookup: CDR1 SGDLS, CDR2 YYNGEE. Trimming removed 0 bases from V and 9 bases from J; junction bases left unmatched: 0. The CDR3 is made up of 14 amino acids. CDR3 coding DNA: TGTGCCAGCAGCGTAGGACTAGCGGGAGGTGAGCAGTTCTTC. Protein product: CASSVGLAGGEQFF. Drawing the rest from reference TRBV9 and TRBJ2-1, the complete variable domain is DSGVTQTPKHLITATGQRVTLRCSPRSGDLSVYWYQQSLDQGLQFLIQYYNGEERAKGNILERFSAQQFPDLHSELNLSSLELGDSALYFCASSVGLAGGEQFFGPGTRLTVL.